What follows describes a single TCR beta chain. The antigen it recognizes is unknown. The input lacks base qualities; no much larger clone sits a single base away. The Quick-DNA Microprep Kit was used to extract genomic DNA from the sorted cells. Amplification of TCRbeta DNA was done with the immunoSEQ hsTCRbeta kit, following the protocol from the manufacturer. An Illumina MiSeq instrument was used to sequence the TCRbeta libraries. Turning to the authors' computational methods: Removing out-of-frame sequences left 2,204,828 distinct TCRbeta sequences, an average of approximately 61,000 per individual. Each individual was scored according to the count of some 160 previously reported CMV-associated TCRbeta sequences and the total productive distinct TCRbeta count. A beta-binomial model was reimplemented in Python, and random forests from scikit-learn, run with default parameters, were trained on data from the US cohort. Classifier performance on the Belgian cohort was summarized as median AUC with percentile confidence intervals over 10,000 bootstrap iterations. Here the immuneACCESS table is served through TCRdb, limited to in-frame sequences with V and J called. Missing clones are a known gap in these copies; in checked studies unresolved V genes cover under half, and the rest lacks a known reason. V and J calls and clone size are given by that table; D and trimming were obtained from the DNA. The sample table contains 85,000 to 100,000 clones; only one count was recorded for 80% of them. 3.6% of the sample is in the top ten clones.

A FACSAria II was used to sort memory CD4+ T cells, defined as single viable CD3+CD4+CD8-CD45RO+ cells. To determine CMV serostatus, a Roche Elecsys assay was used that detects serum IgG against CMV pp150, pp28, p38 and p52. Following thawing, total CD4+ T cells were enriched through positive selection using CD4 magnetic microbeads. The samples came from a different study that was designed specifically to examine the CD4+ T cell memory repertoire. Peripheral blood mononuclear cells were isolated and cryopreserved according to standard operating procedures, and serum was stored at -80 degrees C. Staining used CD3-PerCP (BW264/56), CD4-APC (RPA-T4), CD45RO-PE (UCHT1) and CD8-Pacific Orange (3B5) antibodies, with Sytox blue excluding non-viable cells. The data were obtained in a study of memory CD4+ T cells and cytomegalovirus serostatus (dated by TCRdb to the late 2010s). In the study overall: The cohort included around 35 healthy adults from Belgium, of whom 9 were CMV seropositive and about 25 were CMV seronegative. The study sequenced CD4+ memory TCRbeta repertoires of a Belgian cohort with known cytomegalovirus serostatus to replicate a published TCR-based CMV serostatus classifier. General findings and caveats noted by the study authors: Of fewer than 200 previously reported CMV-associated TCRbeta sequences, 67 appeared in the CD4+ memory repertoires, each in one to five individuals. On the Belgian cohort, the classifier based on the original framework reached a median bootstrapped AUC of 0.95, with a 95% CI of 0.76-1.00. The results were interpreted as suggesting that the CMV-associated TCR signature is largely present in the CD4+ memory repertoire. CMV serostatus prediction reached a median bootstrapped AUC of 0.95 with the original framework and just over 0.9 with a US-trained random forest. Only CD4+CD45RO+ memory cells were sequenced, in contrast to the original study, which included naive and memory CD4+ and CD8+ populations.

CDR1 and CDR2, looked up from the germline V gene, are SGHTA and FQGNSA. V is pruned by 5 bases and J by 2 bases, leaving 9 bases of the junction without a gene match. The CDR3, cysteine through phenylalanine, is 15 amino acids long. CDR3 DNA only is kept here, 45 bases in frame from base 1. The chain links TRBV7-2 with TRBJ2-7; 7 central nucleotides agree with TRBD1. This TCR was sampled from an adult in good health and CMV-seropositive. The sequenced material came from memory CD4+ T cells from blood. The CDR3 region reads CASSLTGTVTYEQYF. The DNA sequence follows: TGTGCCAGCAGCCTAACGGGGACAGTTACCTACGAGCAGTACTTC. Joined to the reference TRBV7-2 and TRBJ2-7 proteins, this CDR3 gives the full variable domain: GAGVSQSPSNKVTEKGKDVELRCDPISGHTALYWYRQSLGQGLEFLIYFQGNSAPDKSGLPSDRFSAERTGGSVSTLTIQRTQQEDSAVYLCASSLTGTVTYEQYFGPGTRLTVT.